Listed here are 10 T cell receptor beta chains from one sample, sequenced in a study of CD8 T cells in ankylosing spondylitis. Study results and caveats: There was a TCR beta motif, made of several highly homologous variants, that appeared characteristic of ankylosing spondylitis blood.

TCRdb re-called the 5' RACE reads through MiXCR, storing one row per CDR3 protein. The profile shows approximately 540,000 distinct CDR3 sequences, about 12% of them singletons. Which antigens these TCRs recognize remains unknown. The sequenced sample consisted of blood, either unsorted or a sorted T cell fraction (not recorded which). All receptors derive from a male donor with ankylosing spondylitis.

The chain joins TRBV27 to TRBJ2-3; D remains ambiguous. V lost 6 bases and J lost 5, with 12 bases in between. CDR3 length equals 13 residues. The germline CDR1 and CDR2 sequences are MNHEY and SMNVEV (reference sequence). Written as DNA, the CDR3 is TGTGCCAGCAGCCTACCTGCTGGAGATACGCAGTATTTT. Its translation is CASSLPAGDTQYF.

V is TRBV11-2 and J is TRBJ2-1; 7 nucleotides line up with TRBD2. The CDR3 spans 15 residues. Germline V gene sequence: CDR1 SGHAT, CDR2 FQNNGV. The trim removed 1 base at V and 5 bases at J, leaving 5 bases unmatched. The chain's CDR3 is CASSLVLADHNEQFF. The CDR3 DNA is TGTGCCAGCAGCTTAGTCCTAGCGGATCACAATGAGCAGTTCTTC.

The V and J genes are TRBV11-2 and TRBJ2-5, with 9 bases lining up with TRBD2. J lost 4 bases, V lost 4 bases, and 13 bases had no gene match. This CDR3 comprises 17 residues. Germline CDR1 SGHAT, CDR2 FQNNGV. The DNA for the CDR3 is TGTGCCAGCAGCTCCACAACCTCAGCGGGAGGAGGAGAGACCCAGTACTTC. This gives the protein CASSSTTSAGGGETQYF. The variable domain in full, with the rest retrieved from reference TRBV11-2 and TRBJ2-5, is EAGVAQSPRYKIIEKRQSVAFWCNPISGHATLYWYQQILGQGPKLLIQFQNNGVVDDSQLPKDRFSAERLKGVDSTLKIQPAKLEDSAVYLCASSSTTSAGGGETQYFGPGTRLLVL.

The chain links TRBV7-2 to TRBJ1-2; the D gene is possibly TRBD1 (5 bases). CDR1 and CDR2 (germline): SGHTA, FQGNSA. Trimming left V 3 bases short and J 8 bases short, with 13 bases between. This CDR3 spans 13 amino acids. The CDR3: CASSFRQGRGYTF. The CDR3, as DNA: TGTGCCAGCAGCTTTAGGCAGGGAAGGGGCTACACCTTC. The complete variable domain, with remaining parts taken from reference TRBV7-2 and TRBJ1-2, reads GAGVSQSPSNKVTEKGKDVELRCDPISGHTALYWYRQSLGQGLEFLIYFQGNSAPDKSGLPSDRFSAERTGGSVSTLTIQRTQQEDSAVYLCASSFRQGRGYTFGSGTRLTVV.

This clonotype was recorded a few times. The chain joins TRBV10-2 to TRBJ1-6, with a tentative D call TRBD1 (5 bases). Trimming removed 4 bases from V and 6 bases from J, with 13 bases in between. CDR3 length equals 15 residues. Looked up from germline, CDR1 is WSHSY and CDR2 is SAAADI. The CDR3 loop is CASSVYEGTNSPLHF. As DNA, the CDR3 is TGCGCCAGCAGTGTATACGAGGGGACTAATTCACCCCTCCACTTT.

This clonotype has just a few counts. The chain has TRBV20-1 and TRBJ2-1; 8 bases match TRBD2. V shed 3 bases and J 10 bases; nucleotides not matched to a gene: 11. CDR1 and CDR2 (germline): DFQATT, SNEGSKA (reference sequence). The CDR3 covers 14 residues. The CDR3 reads CSASGSGGIGEQFF. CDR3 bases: TGCAGTGCTAGTGGGAGCGGGGGCATCGGGGAGCAGTTCTTC.

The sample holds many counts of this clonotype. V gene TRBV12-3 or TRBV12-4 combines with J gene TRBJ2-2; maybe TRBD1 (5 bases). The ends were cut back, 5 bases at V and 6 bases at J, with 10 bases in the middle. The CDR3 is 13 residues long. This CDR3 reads CASSPGFPGELFF. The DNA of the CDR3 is TGTGCCAGCAGTCCAGGGTTTCCCGGGGAGCTGTTTTTT.

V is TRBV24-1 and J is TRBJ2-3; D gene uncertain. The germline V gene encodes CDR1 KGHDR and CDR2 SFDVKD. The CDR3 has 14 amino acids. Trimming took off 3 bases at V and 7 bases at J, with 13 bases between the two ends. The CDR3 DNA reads TGTGCCACCAGTGATGACCTACGGGCTAATACGCAGTATTTT. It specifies CATSDDLRANTQYF.

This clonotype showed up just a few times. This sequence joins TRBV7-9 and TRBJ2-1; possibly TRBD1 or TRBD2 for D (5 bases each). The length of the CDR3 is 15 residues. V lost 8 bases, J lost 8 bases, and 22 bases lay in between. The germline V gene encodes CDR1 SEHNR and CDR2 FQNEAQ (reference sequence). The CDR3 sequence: CASSRLTGPRDEQFF. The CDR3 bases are TGTGCCAGCTCCCGTCTGACGGGACCGAGGGATGAGCAGTTCTTC.

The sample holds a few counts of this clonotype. DNA for the CDR3: TGTGCCACCAGCAGAGATGGGAATTCACCCCTCCACTTT. This gives the protein CATSRDGNSPLHF. The chain joins TRBV15 to TRBJ1-6; D gene unclear. Trimming shortened V by 0 bases and J by 7 bases, and 4 bases separated the two germline ends. In germline, CDR1 is LNHNV, CDR2 YYDKDF (reference sequence). This CDR3 is 13 amino acids long.